This T cell receptor (beta chain) is drawn from a study of blood T cells in healthy people across ages. For the second PCR, which ran for roughly 7 to 11 cycles, a sample-barcoded 5' primer and a J-beta primer mix were used. The yield of each sample was at least 2.5 million CDR3-containing paired-end reads. One entry per CDR3 protein, called by TCRdb with MiXCR from the 5' RACE reads. Among 1.5 million to 2 million distinct CDR3 sequences, approximately 28% were seen once, and the ten largest hold 7.7%. V was clipped by 0 bases and J by 3 bases, with 9 bases between them. The CDR3 spans 15 residues. Germline V lookup: CDR1 LGHNT, CDR2 FRNRAP.

This sequence was found in a woman in her 30s in good health. The specimen sequenced was blood. This chain joins TRBV12-5 and TRBJ2-1; D not certain. The CDR3 region has the DNA TGTGCTAGTGGTTTGGTACTCGACGGCTACAATGAGCAGTTCTTC. Residues: CASGLVLDGYNEQFF.